This section outlines one T cell receptor beta chain sequence together with its context. Profiling relied on immunoSEQ multiplex PCR, and the TCRdb table lists in-frame clones only, not all of them. This sample yields roughly 230,000 clones, of which 80% to 95% are seen a single time; about 0.79% belongs to the top ten. This specimen comes from a study of blood T cell repertoires in COVID-19. Study-wide context: The analysed material was cDNA or gDNA that came from T cells, B-cell-depleted T cells, or PBMCs.

The CDR3 sequence is 15 residues long. Trimming stripped 5 bases from V and 3 bases from J, with 16 bases between. Germline assignment: CDR1 SGHTA and CDR2 FQGTGA. V gene TRBV7-3 combines with J gene TRBJ1-1; D is unresolved. The sequencing sample was made of peripheral blood. The clonotype comes from a young man with COVID-19, enrolled during active disease. The chain's CDR3 is CASSLIWTEDTEAFF. CDR3 DNA sequence: TGTGCCAGCAGCCTCATTTGGACGGAGGACACTGAAGCTTTCTTT.